Listed here are 15 T cell receptor beta chains from one sample, sequenced in a study of radiotherapy plus CTLA-4 blockade in lung cancer. Only in-frame clones appear in the TCRdb table, and some are missing; sequencing was by immunoSEQ multiplex PCR. The sample gives approximately 85,000 clones, around 86% of which show up once; roughly 15% is in the top ten. The sample here was peripheral blood, taken from a patient treated with radiotherapy plus ipilimumab. These TCRs come from a human donor with non-small cell lung cancer that progressed on radiotherapy plus ipilimumab.

This chain joins TRBV4-2 and TRBJ1-1; D gene uncertain. CDR3 length: 14 residues. CDR1 is LGHNA, CDR2 YNFKEQ, per germline. V lost 0 bases, J lost 1 base, and 6 bases lay in between. In nucleotides, the CDR3 is TGTGCCAGCAGCCAAGATAGTAAGAACACTGAAGCTTTCTTT. It translates to CASSQDSKNTEAFF.

The sample holds a few counts of this clone. The V gene is TRBV19, the J gene TRBJ1-1, with a weak D call TRBD1 (6 bases). The CDR3 is 14 amino acids. Per germline, CDR1 LNHDA and CDR2 SQIVND (reference sequence). Trimming took off 6 bases at V and 5 bases at J, with 16 bases between the two ends. The DNA of the CDR3 is TGTGCCAGTAGCCGCGACAGGTTTATGACTGAAGCTTTCTTT. It codes for CASSRDRFMTEAFF.

The V gene is TRBV5-3, the J gene TRBJ1-5; 9 bases match TRBD1. TRBV5-3 is filed as an ORF, its function uncertain. The CDR3 has 15 amino acids. Trimming removed 5 bases from V and 5 bases from J; junction bases left unmatched: 8. Here the CDR3 DNA reads TGTGCCAGAAGTGCCGGGACAGGGTTCGATCAGCCCCAGCATTTT. Protein product: CARSAGTGFDQPQHF.

This clone has more than one count but fewer than ten. The genes are TRBV6-5 and TRBJ1-1, with TRBD1 matching over 9 bases. Germline CDR1 MNHEY, CDR2 SVGAGI. The V gene end was trimmed by 2 bases and the J gene end by 3 bases; junction bases not matched to a gene: 1. The CDR3 has 14 amino acids. The CDR3 DNA reads as TGTGCCAGCAGTTACGGACAGGGGTACACTGAAGCTTTCTTT. Protein sequence: CASSYGQGYTEAFF.

The genes are TRBV5-1 and TRBJ2-3; possibly TRBD2 for D (6 bases). Germline CDR1 reads SGHRS; CDR2 reads YFSETQ. The CDR3 is made up of 14 amino acids. V was trimmed by 4 bases and J by 2 bases, leaving 11 bases between them. The CDR3 sequence is CASSGGTFTDTQYF. In nucleotides, the CDR3 is TGCGCCAGCAGCGGGGGGACCTTCACAGATACGCAGTATTTT.

V is TRBV6-1 and J is TRBJ2-3; perhaps TRBD2 as D (6 bases). The germline V gene encodes CDR1 MNHNS and CDR2 SASEGT. This CDR3 is 15 amino acids long. The germline V and J ends were trimmed by 5 bases and 2 bases, with 14 bases remaining between them. CDR3 region: CASSSTGEVTDTQYF. CDR3 nucleotide sequence: TGTGCCAGCAGTTCGACGGGAGAAGTCACAGATACGCAGTATTTT.

This clone was counted a single time. The genes are TRBV11-2 and TRBJ2-3, with unresolved D. The CDR3 spans 14 residues. Germline V gives CDR1 SGHAT, CDR2 FQNNGV. V lost 1 base, J lost 0 bases, and 5 bases lay in between. CDR3 residues: CASSLGFSTDTQYF. In DNA form, the CDR3 reads TGTGCCAGCAGCTTAGGGTTCAGCACAGATACGCAGTATTTT.

The sample holds a few counts of this clone. The chain joins TRBV15 to TRBJ1-2, with 8 nucleotides matching TRBD1. J gave up 6 bases and V 9 bases, and 9 bases lay outside the gene matches. Germline CDR1 reads LNHNV; CDR2 reads YYDKDF (reference sequence). This CDR3 region has 13 residues. The CDR3 DNA sequence: TGTGCCACGCAGCAGGACAGGGCCCATGGCTACACCTTC. As protein: CATQQDRAHGYTF.

The chain links TRBV27 to TRBJ1-1, with D unclear. The V and J ends lost 6 bases and 1 base respectively, with 12 bases between them. CDR1 and CDR2 from the germline V gene are MNHEY and SMNVEV (reference sequence). This CDR3 is 14 amino acids long. Written as DNA, the CDR3 is TGTGCCAGCAGGAAAAGACTGACGAACACTGAAGCTTTCTTT. This codes for CASRKRLTNTEAFF.

Regarding this clone: Other DNA sequences within the sample encode an identical CDR3. This rearrangement joins TRBV7-9 to TRBJ1-1; D may be TRBD1 (5 bases). Germline V CDR1 and CDR2: SEHNR, FQNEAQ (reference sequence). The length of the CDR3 is 14 residues. Trimming cost V 2 bases and J 1 base, with 8 bases left between them. CDR3 nucleotide sequence: TGTGCCAGCAGCTTACAGGGCGGGAACACTGAAGCTTTCTTT. Translating it yields CASSLQGGNTEAFF.

The gene calls are TRBV9 and TRBJ1-6, with D tentatively TRBD1 (5 bases). V was pared by 4 bases and J by 7 bases, with 12 bases between. This CDR3 region has 14 residues. Germline V gene lookup returns CDR1 SGDLS and CDR2 YYNGEE. The CDR3 spells CASSPRDRNSPLHF. The DNA for the CDR3 is TGTGCCAGCAGCCCTCGGGACCGAAATTCACCCCTCCACTTT.

In this sample, this clone turned up a few times. CDR3 nucleotides: TGTGCCAGCAGCCGATCCATAGGCAGCAAGCAAGAGACCCAGTACTTC. Translation: CASSRSIGSKQETQYF. The V gene is TRBV7-2, the J gene TRBJ2-5; D remains ambiguous. V was trimmed by 5 bases and J by 2 bases, leaving 18 bases between them. Germline CDR1 reads SGHTA; CDR2 reads FQGNSA. The CDR3 contains 16 residues.

This chain's CDR3 is CASSRQGEFTEAFF. The CDR3 bases are TGTGCCAGCTCACGCCAGGGTGAGTTCACTGAAGCTTTCTTT. This chain links TRBV18 with TRBJ1-1; D might be TRBD1 (5 bases). CDR1 is KGHSH, CDR2 LQKENI, per germline. The CDR3 has 14 amino acids. With 4 bases removed from V and 4 bases from J, the gap between germline ends came to 13 bases.

This clone has at least ten counts. The chain links TRBV7-6 to TRBJ2-1, with unresolved D. This CDR3 contains 11 residues. CDR1 and CDR2 from the germline V gene are SGHVS and FNYEAQ. The germline V and J ends were trimmed by 1 base and 6 bases, with 1 base remaining between them. The CDR3 is CASSLGNEQFF. CDR3 nucleotide sequence: TGTGCCAGCAGCTTAGGCAATGAGCAGTTCTTC. The variable domain in full, with the rest retrieved from reference TRBV7-6 and TRBJ2-1, is GAGVSQSPRYKVTKRGQDVALRCDPISGHVSLYWYRQALGQGPEFLTYFNYEAQQDKSGLPNDRFSAERPEGSISTLTIQRTEQRDSAMYRCASSLGNEQFFGPGTRLTVL.

V gene TRBV6-1 combines with J gene TRBJ1-1; D unclear. This CDR3 comprises 13 residues. V lost 2 bases to trimming and J lost 5 bases, with 9 bases between them. Germline V gives CDR1 MNHNS, CDR2 SASEGT. The CDR3 DNA sequence: TGTGCCAGCAGTGAACAGGTAACTACTGAAGCTTTCTTT. Its translation: CASSEQVTTEAFF.